The 26 T cell receptor beta chains listed next were all sequenced from one sample in a study of blood T cell repertoires in COVID-19. Clones were sequenced by immunoSEQ multiplex PCR, and TCRdb holds only the in-frame ones, with some missing. The sample has hundreds of thousands of clones; approximately 84% are singletons. The source material was peripheral blood. Receptor source: a woman aged 25 to 45 who had recovered from COVID-19.

The chain combines TRBV4-2 with TRBJ1-6, with D possibly TRBD1 on 5 matching bases. The germline V gene encodes CDR1 LGHNA and CDR2 YNFKEQ. V was shortened by 3 bases and J by 5 bases, with 17 bases between the two germline ends. The CDR3 totals 17 residues. CDR3: CASSHNPRDSHNSPLHF. The CDR3 region has the DNA TGTGCCAGCAGCCACAACCCCCGGGACTCGCATAATTCACCCCTCCACTTT.

The chain employs TRBV7-2 and TRBJ2-3; 12 nucleotides agree with TRBD2. The CDR3 spans 16 residues. The V segment lost 5 bases and the J segment 5 bases; nucleotides outside the gene matches: 8. Per the germline V gene, CDR1 is SGHTA and CDR2 is FQGNSA. In nucleotides, the CDR3 is TGTGCCAGCAGCAAAGGCGTGACTAGCGGGGGAGATACGCAGTATTTT. Protein product: CASSKGVTSGGDTQYF.

The chain couples TRBV25-1 to TRBJ1-1; possibly TRBD1 for D (5 bases). There are 15 residues in the CDR3. Germline values: CDR1 MGHDK, CDR2 SYGVNS. Trimming left V 3 bases short and J 4 bases short, with 15 bases between. In DNA, the CDR3 is TGTGCCAGCAGTGACTATCGGGGGACGAGCACTGAAGCTTTCTTT. Its translation is CASSDYRGTSTEAFF.

This chain uses TRBV3-1 (or the pseudogene TRBV3-2) with TRBJ2-7, with 9 bases identical to TRBD2. The V gene's germline CDR1 is LGHDT and CDR2 YNNKEL (reference sequence). This CDR3 spans 16 amino acids. Trimming at V came to 1 base and at J to 5 bases, leaving 9 bases not matched to a gene. The CDR3 region has the DNA TGTGCCAGCAGCCAAGCTGGGGGGGCTAGCGGGGACGAGCAGTACTTC. Protein: CASSQAGGASGDEQYF.

The J gene is TRBJ1-2, the V gene TRBV5-1, with 7 bases identical to TRBD1. V was pared by 4 bases and J by 1 base, with 4 bases of the junction left unmatched. CDR1 and CDR2 (germline): SGHRS, YFSETQ. This CDR3 region has 14 residues. CDR3 protein: CASSGQGGNYGYTF. DNA for the CDR3: TGCGCCAGCAGCGGTCAGGGGGGTAACTATGGCTACACCTTC.

Only a few counts were recorded for this clone. This rearrangement joins TRBV27 to TRBJ2-3; unclear D gene. This CDR3 has 16 residues. V lost 6 bases and J 0 bases, leaving 16 bases between the germline ends. Germline values: CDR1 MNHEY, CDR2 SMNVEV (reference sequence). CDR3 DNA: TGTGCCAGCAGCCGACTTCTAGGCTCTAGCACAGATACGCAGTATTTT. It encodes CASSRLLGSSTDTQYF.

The rearrangement uses TRBV6-5 and TRBJ1-6; D unresolved. Trimming left V 6 bases short and J 7 bases short, with 10 bases between. CDR3 length equals 13 residues. Per the germline V gene, CDR1 is MNHEY and CDR2 is SVGAGI. The CDR3 loop is CASSRSPNSPLHF. CDR3 in DNA: TGTGCCAGCAGCAGATCCCCAAATTCACCCCTCCACTTT.

V gene TRBV9 combines with J gene TRBJ1-2, with a tentative D call TRBD1 (5 bases). V shed 0 bases and J shed 8 bases, with 14 bases lying between them. Germline assignment: CDR1 SGDLS and CDR2 YYNGEE. The CDR3 contains 14 residues. CDR3 sequence reads: CASSVDIQAGGYTF. The CDR3 DNA reads as TGTGCCAGCAGCGTAGATATACAGGCCGGAGGCTACACCTTC.

This clone came up once. The J gene is TRBJ1-6, the V gene TRBV11-2; D possibly corresponds to TRBD1 (6 bases). The CDR3 covers 16 residues. Trimming cost V 1 base and J 6 bases, with 13 bases left between them. Germline V gene lookup returns CDR1 SGHAT and CDR2 FQNNGV. CDR3 region: CASSLVGGAGNSPLHF. The CDR3 coding sequence is TGTGCCAGCAGCTTAGTTGGGGGCGCAGGTAATTCACCCCTCCACTTT. Supplemented by reference TRBV11-2 and TRBJ1-6, the full variable domain reads EAGVAQSPRYKIIEKRQSVAFWCNPISGHATLYWYQQILGQGPKLLIQFQNNGVVDDSQLPKDRFSAERLKGVDSTLKIQPAKLEDSAVYLCASSLVGGAGNSPLHFGNGTRLTVT.

The chain joins TRBV19 to TRBJ1-5; D not resolved. Germline CDR1 LNHDA, CDR2 SQIVND (reference sequence). V was clipped by 0 bases and J by 4 bases, with 7 bases between them. The CDR3 contains 14 residues. The DNA for the CDR3 is TGTGCCAGTAGTATAGACAGGCCTAATCAGCCCCAGCATTTT. It encodes CASSIDRPNQPQHF.

The J gene is TRBJ2-3, the V gene TRBV28, with 9 bases matching TRBD2. V shed 1 base and J 7 bases; nucleotides not matched to a gene: 9. Germline CDR1 reads MDHEN; CDR2 reads SYDVKM. There are 16 residues in the CDR3. Here the CDR3 reads CASSLSSGLASHTQYF. The CDR3 DNA is TGTGCCAGCAGTTTATCCTCGGGACTAGCTTCACATACGCAGTATTTT.

The CDR3 is CASSRDRDYGYTF. The CDR3 DNA reads TGTGCCAGCAGCAGGGACAGGGACTATGGCTACACCTTC. This rearrangement joins TRBV5-6 to TRBJ1-2; 9 nucleotides match TRBD1. The CDR3 is made up of 13 amino acids. CDR1 is SGHDT and CDR2 is YYEEEE in the germline V gene. Losses at the gene ends were 4 bases for V and 3 bases for J; bases not matched to a gene: 1.

This sequence joins TRBV6-1 and TRBJ1-2; D is unclear. The CDR3 length is 14 residues. Germline V lookup: CDR1 MNHNS, CDR2 SASEGT. Trimming took 2 bases from V and 10 from J, leaving 17 bases between them. DNA of the CDR3: TGTGCCAGCAGTGAATTGAGGGCAGTGGGCCTCTACACCTTC. Its translation is CASSELRAVGLYTF.

This chain uses TRBV12-5 with TRBJ2-1, with D perhaps matching TRBD2 (5 bases). This CDR3 comprises 16 residues. Germline lookup yields CDR1 LGHNT and CDR2 FRNRAP. The V end lost 0 bases, the J end lost 6 bases, and 15 bases lay between the germline ends. The CDR3 here is CASGLVLGPRGNEQFF. CDR3 nucleotide sequence: TGTGCTAGTGGTTTGGTCCTTGGGCCCCGGGGCAATGAGCAGTTCTTC.

The CDR3 sequence is CASSLWTGASNQPQHF. The CDR3 bases are TGTGCCAGCTCACTCTGGACAGGAGCTAGCAATCAGCCCCAGCATTTT. The chain is built from TRBV18 and TRBJ1-5; the match to TRBD1 covers 7 bases. Germline CDR1 KGHSH, CDR2 LQKENI. After removal of 4 bases from V and 0 bases from J, the junction contained 6 bases not matched to a gene. The CDR3 runs to 16 residues.

This rearrangement joins TRBV30 to TRBJ1-2, with D maybe TRBD1 (5 bases). Germline CDR1 is GTSNPN and CDR2 is SVGIG (reference sequence). V was trimmed by 5 bases and J by 4 bases, leaving 11 bases between them. CDR3 length: 12 amino acids. Here the CDR3 reads CAWDVGGYGYTF. In DNA, the CDR3 is TGTGCCTGGGATGTGGGGGGCTATGGCTACACCTTC.

The chain is built from TRBV7-2 and TRBJ1-5; D is perhaps TRBD1 (5 bases). The CDR3 contains 17 residues. Per germline, CDR1 SGHTA and CDR2 FQGNSA. V lost 3 bases to trimming and J lost 1 base, with 16 bases between them. In nucleotides, the CDR3 is TGTGCCAGCAGCTTGGGGGGGTGGGATTTCAGCAATCAGCCCCAGCATTTT. Its translation: CASSLGGWDFSNQPQHF.

The chain joins TRBV6-5 to TRBJ2-2; 7 bases are a match to TRBD1. Unmatched junction bases numbered 6, after V lost 5 bases and J lost 3 bases. CDR1 and CDR2 from the germline V gene are MNHEY and SVGAGI. The CDR3 contains 15 residues. Here the CDR3 reads CASSKTGKDTGELFF. DNA of the CDR3: TGTGCCAGCAGTAAGACAGGGAAGGACACCGGGGAGCTGTTTTTT.

The chain uses TRBV4-3 and TRBJ2-7; 7 bases align to TRBD2. V dropped 0 bases and J dropped 3; count of bases not matched to a gene: 5. CDR1 and CDR2 from the germline V gene are LGHNA and YSLEER. The length of the CDR3 is 15 residues. DNA of the CDR3: TGCGCCAGCAGCCAAGAAACCGGGAGGAGCTACGAGCAGTACTTC. Its translation: CASSQETGRSYEQYF.

Points on this clone: Its ends do not fully match the called genes, so a read error is possible. The chain recombines TRBV29-1 with TRBJ2-5; TRBD1 matches at 8 bases. Germline CDR1 and CDR2: SQVTM and ANQGSEA. The CDR3 has 12 amino acids. CDR3 loop: CSVEGQGETQYF. The CDR3 bases are TGCAGCGTCGAAGGACAGGGAGAGACCCAGTACTTC.

The chain employs TRBV4-1 and TRBJ2-3; weak D call: TRBD2 (5 bases). The ends were cut back, 1 base at V and 3 bases at J, with 8 bases in the middle. In germline, CDR1 is MGHRA, CDR2 YSYEKL. This CDR3 has 14 amino acids. CDR3 coding DNA: TGCGCCAGCAGCCAAGTCGGGGAAACAGATACGCAGTATTTT. Translated: CASSQVGETDTQYF.

J is TRBJ2-5 and V is TRBV3-1 (or the pseudogene TRBV3-2), with D hard to call. CDR1 LGHDT and CDR2 YNNKEL come from the germline V gene (reference sequence). CDR3 length equals 15 residues. Trimming took off 1 base at V and 5 bases at J, with 14 bases between the two ends. CDR3 nucleotides: TGTGCCAGCAGCCAAGTACTACTGTCTGGGGAGACCCAGTACTTC. It is translated as CASSQVLLSGETQYF.

The chain carries TRBV19 and TRBJ2-2, with D hard to call. Trimming removed 3 bases from V and 4 bases from J, with 6 bases in between. From germline, CDR1 is LNHDA and CDR2 SQIVND (reference sequence). This CDR3 is 13 amino acids long. The CDR3 loop is CASSMVATGELFF. DNA of the CDR3: TGTGCCAGTAGTATGGTAGCCACCGGGGAGCTGTTTTTT.

The chain employs TRBV5-5 and TRBJ1-5; possibly TRBD1 for D (5 bases). Germline CDR1 and CDR2: SGHKS and YYEKEE (reference sequence). The CDR3 runs 14 residues. Trimming pared 0 bases from V and 9 bases from J, leaving 13 bases between. CDR3 amino acids: CASSLASGGGPQHF. DNA of the CDR3: TGTGCCAGCAGCTTGGCCTCGGGGGGAGGGCCCCAGCATTTT.

CDR3 sequence (DNA): TGTGCCAGCAGCTTAGGTCCGGGGGGGACAAACATTCAGTACTTC. Encoded protein: CASSLGPGGTNIQYF. The rearrangement uses TRBV11-3 and TRBJ2-4, with 8 bases identical to TRBD2. With V trimmed by 1 base and J by 6 bases, 5 bases remained unmatched. The length of the CDR3 is 15 residues. From germline, CDR1 is SGHNT and CDR2 YENEEA.

The chain couples TRBV9 to TRBJ2-3, with a weak D call TRBD2 (6 bases). CDR3 length equals 16 residues. Looked up from germline, CDR1 is SGDLS and CDR2 is YYNGEE. Trimming removed 2 bases at V and 5 bases at J, with 18 bases between. CDR3 residues: CASSVSARRREDTQYF. The CDR3 region has the DNA TGTGCCAGCAGCGTGTCGGCGAGGAGGAGGGAAGATACGCAGTATTTT.